This T cell receptor beta chain originates from a study of post-analysis software for immune sequencing data. Study background: The disease courses covered relapsing-remitting, secondary progressive and progressive-relapsing multiple sclerosis. Whole-study results and caveats: Batch-matched samples strongly co-clustered by F measure. Relative to controls, patients with multiple sclerosis showed significantly lower normalized Chao1 diversity. The study found TRBV5-6, TRBV5-1 and TRBV20-1 among roughly 5 TRBV segments more frequent in patients than controls.

Germline values: CDR1 DFQATT, CDR2 SNEGSKA (reference sequence). The CDR3 loop spans 14 amino acids. TCR beta libraries were prepared from cDNA with unique molecular identifiers. When about 1 to 11 million T cells were used, they gave about 550,000 cDNA molecules. TCRdb passed the PCR reads through MiXCR, listing each CDR3 protein once. The sample shows a few hundred thousand distinct CDR3 sequences, just over 35% of them seen only once. Notes on this clonotype: Its antigen is not known.

The chain recombines TRBV20-1 with TRBJ1-1, with 7 bases fitting TRBD1. This receptor was identified in a girl between 10 and 17 years old with multiple sclerosis. Sequencing was performed on blood. CDR3 loop: CITKDRLVGGEAFF. The CDR3 DNA sequence: TGCATTACGAAGGACAGGCTCGTGGGGGGGGAAGCTTTCTTT.